A selection of T cell receptor beta chains follows, all from one sample in a study of blood T cell repertoires in COVID-19. Repertoires were generated with immunoSEQ multiplex PCR, while TCRdb's copy carries only in-frame clones and drops some. The repertoire includes around 110,000 clones, roughly 85% of them detected once, and roughly 2.4% sits in the top ten. Sample: peripheral blood. The source of these receptors is a man aged 25-45 years with acute or convalescent COVID-19. The CDR3 runs from the conserved cysteine through the conserved F or W. A D gene is named only where the DNA matches it firmly. Size tells how often a clone was seen (once, few, many) or the class of an expanded clone, and some rows leave it out.

d_call clone_size j_call v_call cdr3_aa cdr3_nt
TRBD2 . TRBJ2-1 TRBV6-6 CASSSAGAYNEQFF TGTGCCAGCAGTTCAGCGGGGGCCTACAATGAGCAGTTCTTC
TRBD2 . TRBJ2-2 TRBV12-3/TRBV12-4 CASSSWTSGELFF TGTGCCAGCAGTTCATGGACTAGCGGGGAGCTGTTTTTT
. . TRBJ1-1 TRBV7-3 CASSDPGRSQTAEAFF TGTGCCAGCAGCGATCCAGGCCGATCCCAAACTGCTGAAGCTTTCTTT
. few TRBJ2-2 TRBV6-4 CASSRDSQLVGELFF TGTGCCAGCAGTCGGGACTCCCAGTTGGTAGGGGAGCTGTTTTTT
TRBD2 . TRBJ2-2 TRBV4-3 CASSPRTSWGILPNTGELFF TGCGCCAGCAGCCCACGGACTAGTTGGGGAATTTTGCCGAACACCGGGGAGCTGTTTTTT
TRBD1 . TRBJ1-1 TRBV5-4 CASSPGTGNTEAFF TGTGCCAGCAGCCCCGGGACAGGGAACACTGAAGCTTTCTTT
TRBD2 . TRBJ2-2 TRBV2 CASTQRGATGELFF TGTGCCAGCACCCAGCGGGGGGCGACCGGGGAGCTGTTTTTT
TRBD2 . TRBJ2-7 TRBV7-2 CASSARAGVFYEQYF TGTGCCAGCAGCGCCAGGGCGGGGGTTTTCTACGAGCAGTACTTC
. few TRBJ1-2 TRBV5-6 CASSPREQLGGYTF TGTGCCAGCAGCCCTCGAGAACAGTTGGGTGGCTACACCTTC
. . TRBJ1-1 TRBV6-6 CASSPPGGQGLAEAFF TGTGCCAGCAGCCCTCCCGGCGGCCAGGGTTTGGCTGAAGCTTTCTTT
TRBD1 . TRBJ1-1 TRBV18 CASHGQGGEAFF TGTGCCAGCCACGGGCAGGGGGGTGAAGCTTTCTTT
TRBD1 . TRBJ2-4 TRBV15 CATDSGTGTFQYF TGTGCCACCGATTCCGGGACAGGGACATTTCAGTACTTC
. . TRBJ2-2 TRBV10-2 CASSEKGDTGELFF TGCGCCAGCAGTGAAAAGGGGGACACCGGGGAGCTGTTTTTT
TRBD1 . TRBJ1-2 TRBV7-2 CASSLGQGNYGYTF TGTGCCAGCAGCTTAGGACAGGGTAACTATGGCTACACCTTC
. . TRBJ1-2 TRBV6-2/TRBV6-3 CASSYNPGYGYTF TGTGCCAGCAGTTACAACCCAGGGTATGGCTACACCTTC
. . TRBJ1-2 TRBV6-6 CASRKDSLYGYTF TGTGCCAGCAGGAAAGACAGCCTTTATGGCTACACCTTC
TRBD1 . TRBJ2-2 TRBV4-1 CASSRGQGWAGELFF TGCGCCAGCAGCCGGGGACAGGGGTGGGCCGGGGAGCTGTTTTTT
. . TRBJ1-5 TRBV27 CASSLQGPQPQHF TGTGCCAGCAGCCTACAGGGACCTCAGCCCCAGCATTTT
TRBD1 . TRBJ2-7 TRBV5-1 CASSSGQGGYEQYF TGCGCCAGCAGCTCGGGACAGGGAGGCTACGAGCAGTACTTC
TRBD2 few TRBJ2-5 TRBV11-2 CASSLFVASGEETQYF TGTGCCAGCAGCTTATTCGTCGCTAGCGGGGAAGAGACCCAGTACTTC
. . TRBJ1-5 TRBV6-5 CASWTANQPQHF TGTGCCAGCTGGACTGCAAATCAGCCCCAGCATTTT
. . TRBJ1-1 TRBV11-1 CASSERDTEAFF TGTGCCAGCAGCGAGAGGGACACTGAAGCTTTCTTT
TRBD1 few TRBJ1-1 TRBV18 CASSPPHRGGTEAFF TGTGCCAGCTCACCACCGCACAGGGGGGGCACTGAAGCTTTCTTT
. . TRBJ1-1 TRBV12-3/TRBV12-4 CASTEGGNTEAFF TGTGCCAGCACCGAAGGCGGTAACACTGAAGCTTTCTTT
TRBD1 . TRBJ1-5 TRBV6-1 CASSDGTGFRQPQHF TGTGCCAGCAGTGACGGGACAGGGTTCCGTCAGCCCCAGCATTTT
. . TRBJ2-6 TRBV9 CASRNQVANVLTF TGTGCCAGCCGCAACCAGGTGGCCAACGTCCTGACTTTC
. . TRBJ2-7 TRBV27 CASSLRGNQLGEQYF TGTGCCAGCAGTTTGAGGGGGAATCAACTTGGCGAGCAGTACTTC
. few TRBJ1-1 TRBV18 CASSPPAGEAFF TGTGCCAGCTCACCCCCAGCGGGTGAAGCTTTCTTT
TRBD2 . TRBJ2-1 TRBV9 CASSVGSGGGHRNEQFF TGTGCCAGCAGCGTCGGCTCCGGGGGGGGCCACCGGAATGAGCAGTTCTTC
. . TRBJ1-2 TRBV12-3/TRBV12-4 CASSLTGNYGYTF TGTGCCAGCAGTTTAACCGGGAACTATGGCTACACCTTC
. . TRBJ2-7 TRBV7-8 CASKRQALSNEQYF TGTGCCAGCAAGAGACAGGCACTCTCCAACGAGCAGTACTTC
TRBD1 . TRBJ2-2 TRBV7-9 CASSEGQGNTGELFF TGTGCCAGCAGCGAGGGACAGGGCAACACCGGGGAGCTGTTTTTT